This TCR beta chain is drawn from a study of radiotherapy plus CTLA-4 blockade in lung cancer (dated by TCRdb to between 2017 and 2018). The study in broad terms: Among enrolled patients, about 17% had an objective response and 31% reached disease control.

Details on this clone: The target of this receptor is not known. Base qualities are not recorded, but no much larger clone differs from it by a single base.

Results and caveats for the whole study, not just this receptor: TCR clones derived from tumors expanded in peripheral blood after treatment with radiotherapy and ipilimumab. Early dynamic changes in blood T cell clones, together with increased serum interferon-beta after radiation, were reported as the strongest predictors of response.

Libraries were prepared through the immunoSEQ multiplex PCR assay. TCRdb retrieved this table from immuneACCESS and kept in-frame rearrangements only. Not all clones are present; in checked studies, unresolved V genes account for under half, and no reason is known for the remainder. Present in this sample are some 100,000 clones, approximately 80% of which were seen just once. More than 14% of the sample comes from the top ten. The germline V gene (reference sequence) sets CDR1 to SGHNT and CDR2 to YYREEE. Including cysteine and phenylalanine, the CDR3 has 14 amino acids. The DNA shown is the 42-base CDR3, in frame from base 1. Deletion took 4 bases off V and 5 bases off J, with a span of 16 bases between the germline ends. The study evaluated CTLA-4 blockade (ipilimumab) given together with focal radiation therapy in patients who had chemo-refractory metastatic non-small-cell lung cancer.

This sequence originates from a human donor with non-small cell lung cancer that progressed on radiotherapy plus ipilimumab. The rearrangement joined TRBV5-4 to TRBJ2-7; the D segment could be TRBD2, given 7 matching bases. The sequenced sample was peripheral blood, obtained from a patient treated with radiotherapy plus ipilimumab. In nucleotides, the sequence is TGTGCCAGCAGCCACGAGGGGGGGGGCCACGAGCAGTACTTC. Its amino acids are CASSHEGGGHEQYF.